This T cell receptor (beta chain) was sequenced in a study of beta chain features in type 1 diabetes. Study in general: Across all samples, around 98 million sorted cells were examined.

All of the isolated RNA was reverse transcribed, so expressed TCRB transcripts were sequenced. Measured with immunoSEQ multiplex PCR; TCRdb has only the in-frame clones, and not every one. The sample records about 350,000 clones, around 20% being singletons. Broader study findings: Individuals with type 1 diabetes displayed fewer insertions and more deletions at VDJ junctions. The study found moderately but significantly shorter TCRB CDR3s in all four CD4+ subsets of Type 1 diabetes patients.

Trimming took 8 bases from V and 4 from J, leaving 14 bases between them. Germline CDR1 reads MGHRA; CDR2 reads YSYEKL. CDR3 size: 13 residues. This clone has more than one count but fewer than ten. Its antigen is unidentified. This TCR derives from a woman aged 18-29 years in good health. The J gene is TRBJ2-5, the V gene TRBV4-1; weak D call: TRBD2 (6 bases). Source material: naive CD4+ T cells from blood. The CDR3 protein is CASASGSLETQYF. The DNA for the CDR3 is TGCGCCAGCGCCAGCGGGTCCTTAGAGACCCAGTACTTC.